A single sample gave rise to the 13 T cell receptor beta chains below, sequenced in a study of blood T cells in healthy people across ages. Alongside a J-beta primer mix, a sample-barcoded 5' primer served in a second PCR lasting 7 to 11 cycles. TCRdb reprocessed the 5' RACE reads with MiXCR, giving one entry per CDR3 protein. The repertoire has 700,000 or so distinct CDR3 sequences, around 43% of them found once; the top ten carry around 32%. Specimen: blood. The receptors originated from a man older than 75 in good health.

This clonotype was detected only a few times. The chain is built from TRBV21-1 and TRBJ2-5; TRBD1 is the table's D call, not checked against the DNA. TRBV21-1 is reported as a pseudogene. This CDR3 is built from 17 residues. The CDR3, as DNA: TGTGCCAGCAGCAAAGACAGGTGGGACGAGGGTAAAGAGACCCAGTACTTC. Translating gives CASSKDRWDEGKETQYF.

The J gene is TRBJ1-4, the V gene TRBV20-1; 7 bases match TRBD1. Germline loops: CDR1 DFQATT, CDR2 SNEGSKA (reference sequence). This CDR3 is 15 amino acids long. Trimming removed 7 bases from V and 0 bases from J; junction bases left unmatched: 8. In DNA, the CDR3 is TGCAGTGGGAACACCAGGGGGGCAACTAATGAAAAACTGTTTTTT. Translated, it gives CSGNTRGATNEKLFF.

In the case of this clonotype: The junction and the germline gene differ at one end; a read error may be behind it. This chain joins TRBV20-1 and TRBJ1-2; 7 positions agree with TRBD1. The CDR3 length is 17 residues. CDR1 is DFQATT and CDR2 is SNEGSKA in the germline V gene (reference sequence). The CDR3 nucleotides read TGCAGTGCGACCGGGACAGAGAAGTCCCACGGCATTTATGGCTACGCCTTC. This gives the protein CSATGTEKSHGIYGYAF.

This clonotype has only a few counts. V gene TRBV12-3 or TRBV12-4 combines with J gene TRBJ2-1, with TRBD2 identical over 8 bases. After removal of 1 base from V and 3 bases from J, the junction contained 5 bases not matched to a gene. CDR3 length: 16 residues. This CDR3 is CASSLGAGASYNEQFF. CDR3 nucleotide sequence: TGTGCCAGCAGTTTAGGAGCGGGAGCTAGCTACAATGAGCAGTTCTTC.

The CDR3 DNA sequence: TGTGCCAGCAGCTTAGCGTTATTGAGGGGCGAGCAGTACTTC. As protein: CASSLALLRGEQYF. The chain uses TRBV7-2 and TRBJ2-7, with D perhaps assigned TRBD1 or TRBD2 (5 bases each). The CDR3 runs to 14 residues. The germline V and J ends were trimmed by 0 bases and 6 bases, with 12 bases remaining between them. Germline loops: CDR1 SGHTA, CDR2 FQGNSA.

Many counts were recorded for this clonotype. The chain combines TRBV27 with TRBJ2-7, with no clear D. Germline V gene sequence: CDR1 MNHEY, CDR2 SMNVEV (reference sequence). Trimming pared 0 bases from V and 4 bases from J, leaving 4 bases between. There are 12 residues in the CDR3. CDR3 bases: TGTGCCAGCAGTTTATCGGGTTACGAGCAGTACTTC. This gives the protein CASSLSGYEQYF.

The V call is TRBV10-3, the J call TRBJ1-1; 11 nucleotides align to TRBD1. This CDR3 has 14 amino acids. Germline loops: CDR1 ENHRY, CDR2 SYGVKD. The trim removed 10 bases at V and 3 bases at J, leaving 7 bases unmatched. This CDR3 is CASGQGASDTEAFF. The CDR3 DNA reads TGTGCCAGTGGACAGGGGGCTTCTGACACTGAAGCTTTCTTT.

This clonotype was seen a handful of times. This chain joins TRBV3-1 and TRBJ2-6, with TRBD2 identical over 12 bases. Germline V gene data show CDR1 as LGHDT and CDR2 as YNNKEL (reference sequence). V dropped 1 base and J dropped 2; count of bases not matched to a gene: 3. This CDR3 has 18 amino acids. Here the CDR3 reads CASSQGLAGVAGANVLTF. As DNA, the CDR3 is TGTGCCAGCAGCCAAGGACTAGCGGGAGTGGCTGGGGCCAACGTCCTGACTTTC.

V is TRBV7-2 and J is TRBJ1-1, with 7 bases lining up with TRBD1. With V trimmed by 5 bases and J by 0 bases, 3 bases remained unmatched. Germline V gene lookup returns CDR1 SGHTA and CDR2 FQGNSA. The CDR3 runs 14 residues. DNA for the CDR3: TGTGCCAGCAGCACAGACAGGGTGAACACTGAAGCTTTCTTT. Protein product: CASSTDRVNTEAFF.

This clonotype has just a few counts. The V call is TRBV20-1, the J call TRBJ2-7; D is possibly TRBD2 (6 bases). Looked up from germline, CDR1 is DFQATT and CDR2 is SNEGSKA (reference sequence). The CDR3 covers 13 residues. V was pared by 4 bases and J by 7 bases, with 17 bases between. Here the CDR3 DNA reads TGCAGTGCTACAAAGGGACTTCAGAATGAGCAGTACTTC. Protein product: CSATKGLQNEQYF.

This clonotype has a handful of counts. The V and J genes are TRBV3-1 and TRBJ1-2, with D perhaps matching TRBD1 (5 bases). This CDR3 contains 13 residues. Germline V gives CDR1 LGHDT, CDR2 YNNKEL (reference sequence). V was trimmed by 5 bases and J by 5 bases, leaving 12 bases between them. The CDR3 spells CASSDGTFYGYTF. The CDR3 DNA sequence: TGTGCCAGCAGCGACGGGACCTTTTATGGCTACACCTTC.

This clonotype was detected only a few times. In DNA form, the CDR3 reads TGTGCCAGCAGCGTAGCCTACGGTGGGGAGACCCAGTACTTC. The encoded protein is CASSVAYGGETQYF. J is TRBJ2-5 and V is TRBV9; D is undetermined. Trimming removed 0 bases at V and 5 bases at J, with 11 bases between. The CDR3 has 14 amino acids. Looked up from germline, CDR1 is SGDLS and CDR2 is YYNGEE.

This chain uses TRBV14 with TRBJ2-5, with 11 nucleotides matching TRBD2. The CDR3 covers 14 residues. CDR1 is SGHDN and CDR2 is FVKESK in the germline V gene. Trimming removed 5 bases from V and 9 bases from J; junction bases left unmatched: 8. CDR3 bases: TGTGCCAGCAGCTCCGTAGCGGGGGGGCCCTCCCAGTACTTC. This codes for CASSSVAGGPSQYF.